This is a list of T cell receptor beta chains from one sample in a study of blood T cell repertoires in COVID-19. TCRdb keeps only in-frame clones here, not all; method: immunoSEQ multiplex PCR. The sample records roughly 83,000 clones, more than 75% being singletons. The sequencing input was peripheral blood. All receptors come from a man between 45 and 60 years old with active COVID-19. The CDR3 runs from the conserved cysteine through the conserved F or W. The D gene is left open where the match is weak. Where a row states a size, it is once, few, many or the class of an expanded clone; other rows omit it.

CDR3,DNA,J,size,V,D
CASSQVQGLRVGTEAFF,TGTGCCAGCAGCCAAGTTCAGGGGCTAAGGGTGGGGACTGAAGCTTTCTTT,TRBJ1-1,few,TRBV14,-
CASSLVAHEQYF,TGTGCCAGCAGCTTAGTAGCCCACGAGCAGTACTTC,TRBJ2-7,-,TRBV7-2,-
CASSAVGGTEAFF,TGTGCCAGCAGCGCCGTCGGGGGCACTGAAGCTTTCTTT,TRBJ1-1,-,TRBV7-9,-
CASSQDRVITDTQYF,TGCGCCAGCAGCCAAGACCGAGTTATAACAGATACGCAGTATTTT,TRBJ2-3,-,TRBV4-3,-
CASSLAGSQPQHF,TGCGCCAGCAGCTTGGCAGGGTCCCAGCCCCAGCATTTT,TRBJ1-5,-,TRBV5-1,-
CAWSVWEAIMNTEAFF,TGTGCCTGGAGTGTCTGGGAGGCTATCATGAACACTGAAGCTTTCTTT,TRBJ1-1,-,TRBV30,-
CASSQSPPRSGGYNEQFF,TGCGCCAGCAGCCAAAGTCCCCCGAGGAGCGGGGGTTACAATGAGCAGTTCTTC,TRBJ2-1,-,TRBV4-3,TRBD2
CASSPPVTYPSYEQYF,TGTGCCAGCTCACCCCCCGTAACCTATCCTTCCTACGAGCAGTACTTC,TRBJ2-7,-,TRBV18,-
CASSRGGYNEQFF,TGTGCCAGCAGCCGGGGGGGGTACAATGAGCAGTTCTTC,TRBJ2-1,-,TRBV7-8,TRBD2
CASSLSLSAGKNYGYTF,TGTGCCAGCAGCTTGAGCCTCTCCGCAGGGAAAAACTATGGCTACACCTTC,TRBJ1-2,-,TRBV7-9,-
CATSPHGTSGGDAQGTQYF,TGTGCCACCAGCCCCCACGGGACTAGCGGGGGAGATGCGCAGGGTACGCAGTATTTT,TRBJ2-3,-,TRBV15,TRBD2
CATSRRTGSTDTQYF,TGTGCCACCAGCAGACGGACTGGAAGCACAGATACGCAGTATTTT,TRBJ2-3,once,TRBV15,-
CASSLNAEFYGYTF,TGTGCCAGCAGCTTAAACGCAGAATTCTATGGCTACACCTTC,TRBJ1-2,-,TRBV7-9,-
CASSYPGAGQGANTGELFF,TGTGCCAGCAGCTACCCGGGAGCTGGACAGGGGGCTAACACCGGGGAGCTGTTTTTT,TRBJ2-2,-,TRBV11-2,TRBD1
CSVEDSRVRGDTIYF,TGCAGCGTTGAAGATAGCAGGGTCCGCGGAGACACCATATATTTT,TRBJ1-3,-,TRBV29-1,-
CASSSFVQANTGELFF,TGTGCCAGCAGCTCTTTTGTCCAGGCGAACACCGGGGAGCTGTTTTTT,TRBJ2-2,once,TRBV7-2,-
CASSVAADLPIGNTQYF,TGTGCCAGCAGCGTAGCCGCGGACTTGCCGATAGGTAATACGCAGTATTTT,TRBJ2-3,-,TRBV9,-
CASSDGGFGNSPLHF,TGTGCCAGCAGTGACGGGGGGTTCGGCAATTCACCCCTCCACTTT,TRBJ1-6,-,TRBV6-6,-
CASSRLQGVSSGNTIYF,TGCGCCAGCAGCCGGCTACAGGGGGTGAGCTCTGGAAACACCATATATTTT,TRBJ1-3,-,TRBV4-3,TRBD1
CASSLETGGFTPLHF,TGTGCCAGCAGCTTAGAGACAGGGGGTTTTACACCCCTCCACTTT,TRBJ1-6,-,TRBV7-9,TRBD1
CASSLRVDRARDGYTF,TGTGCCAGCAGTTTAAGGGTCGACAGGGCGAGGGATGGCTACACCTTC,TRBJ1-2,-,TRBV28,TRBD1
CASSVGQDYGYTF,TGTGCCAGCAGCGTAGGACAGGACTATGGCTACACCTTC,TRBJ1-2,-,TRBV9,-
CASSSGLVGKTGELFF,TGTGCCAGCAGCTCTGGACTAGTAGGGAAAACCGGGGAGCTGTTTTTT,TRBJ2-2,-,TRBV11-2,TRBD2
CATSDLGGKGVNEQFF,TGTGCCACCAGTGATTTAGGCGGCAAGGGGGTAAATGAGCAGTTCTTC,TRBJ2-1,-,TRBV24-1,-
CASGDRGQAFF,TGCGCCAGCGGGGACAGGGGGCAAGCTTTCTTT,TRBJ1-1,-,TRBV5-1,TRBD1
CAWTNRGGSGEQYF,TGTGCCTGGACCAACAGGGGGGGGTCCGGCGAGCAGTACTTC,TRBJ2-7,-,TRBV30,-
CASRTQGRGNTEAFF,TGTGCCAGCAGAACACAGGGGCGGGGGAACACTGAAGCTTTCTTT,TRBJ1-1,-,TRBV11-2,TRBD1
CASSLYHRGSHGGELFF,TGTGCCAGCAGCTTATATCACAGGGGCTCGCATGGCGGGGAGCTGTTTTTT,TRBJ2-2,-,TRBV11-2,TRBD1
CASSSAGGSTDTQYF,TGTGCCAGCAGTTCAGCGGGAGGTTCCACAGATACGCAGTATTTT,TRBJ2-3,-,TRBV28,TRBD2
CASSLAERSSYNEQFF,TGTGCCAGCAGCTTGGCGGAGCGGAGCTCCTACAATGAGCAGTTCTTC,TRBJ2-1,-,TRBV5-4,-
CASSLAGGTTYNEQFF,TGTGCCAGCAGCTTGGCAGGGGGCACGACCTACAATGAGCAGTTCTTC,TRBJ2-1,once,TRBV11-2,TRBD1
CASSLGAGVGNTEAFF,TGTGCCAGCAGCTTAGGCGCAGGGGTAGGGAACACTGAAGCTTTCTTT,TRBJ1-1,-,TRBV7-9,-
CASSFGTGRDQPQHF,TGTGCCAGCAGTTTCGGGACAGGGAGGGATCAGCCCCAGCATTTT,TRBJ1-5,-,TRBV27,TRBD1
CATSRDLSRGWETQYF,TGTGCCACCAGCAGAGATCTCTCGCGAGGGTGGGAGACCCAGTACTTC,TRBJ2-5,-,TRBV15,-
CASSKVDTPEGYYNSPLHF,TGTGCCAGCAGCAAAGTAGACACCCCGGAGGGGTATTATAATTCACCCCTCCACTTT,TRBJ1-6,-,TRBV21-1,-
CASSYRTGKNQPQHF,TGTGCCAGCAGTTACCGGACAGGGAAGAATCAGCCCCAGCATTTT,TRBJ1-5,-,TRBV6-5,TRBD1
CASSEGTASGNTIYF,TGTGCCAGCAGCGAGGGGACTGCCTCTGGAAACACCATATATTTT,TRBJ1-3,few,TRBV3-1/TRBV3-2,-
CASSSTGIREKLFF,TGTGCCAGCAGCTCAACAGGGATCAGGGAAAAACTGTTTTTT,TRBJ1-4,once,TRBV5-4,-
CASSLELRTDTQYF,TGTGCCAGCAGCTTAGAACTACGCACAGATACGCAGTATTTT,TRBJ2-3,once,TRBV7-2,-
CASSLWGGGELFF,TGTGCCAGCAGCCTCTGGGGCGGCGGGGAGCTGTTTTTT,TRBJ2-2,-,TRBV6-1,-
CASSWGTSRDTGELFF,TGTGCCAGCAGCTGGGGGACAAGCCGAGACACCGGGGAGCTGTTTTTT,TRBJ2-2,-,TRBV9,-
CASSEETGALSGELFF,TGTGCCAGCAGCGAAGAGACAGGGGCTCTCTCCGGGGAGCTGTTTTTT,TRBJ2-2,-,TRBV5-5,TRBD1
CASSSTGTGIYEQYF,TGTGCCAGCAGTTCGACCGGGACAGGGATCTACGAGCAGTACTTC,TRBJ2-7,-,TRBV27,TRBD1
CASRPGTGEKLFF,TGTGCCAGCAGACCCGGGACAGGGGAAAAACTGTTTTTT,TRBJ1-4,-,TRBV6-5,TRBD1
CAFTDSPKLYEQYF,TGTGCCTTCACGGACAGTCCTAAGCTATACGAGCAGTACTTC,TRBJ2-7,-,TRBV30,-
CASGDGAASNQPQHF,TGTGCCAGCGGGGATGGGGCAGCTAGCAATCAGCCCCAGCATTTT,TRBJ1-5,-,TRBV9,-
CATSRANSLGDNGYTF,TGTGCCACCAGCAGAGCGAACAGCCTCGGGGATAATGGCTACACCTTC,TRBJ1-2,-,TRBV15,-
CATRGLENTEAFF,TGTGCCACAAGGGGGCTAGAGAACACTGAAGCTTTCTTT,TRBJ1-1,large,TRBV24-1,TRBD1
CASSGTLFTGELFF,TGTGCCAGCAGCGGGACTCTTTTTACCGGGGAGCTGTTTTTT,TRBJ2-2,-,TRBV2,-
CASSRGQGLDTDTQYF,TGTGCCAGCAGTAGGGGACAGGGCTTGGACACAGATACGCAGTATTTT,TRBJ2-3,-,TRBV27,TRBD1
CASSSPGAGNEKLFF,TGTGCCAGCAGCTCACCGGGCGCAGGGAACGAAAAACTGTTTTTT,TRBJ1-4,-,TRBV5-4,-